This TCR beta chain was obtained from a study of blood T cell repertoires in COVID-19. Study-wide background: Nucleic acid was either cDNA or gDNA, and it came from T cells, B-cell-depleted T cells, or PBMCs.

Per the study methods: Amplifying reference gene primers gave estimates of nucleated cell counts. TCRdb's table, derived via immunoSEQ multiplex PCR, lists solely in-frame clones and lacks some. V and J calls and clone size are as listed in that table; D and trimming were resolved from the DNA. The sample records around 150,000 clones, 75% to 90% being singletons. Germline lookup yields CDR1 LNHDA and CDR2 SQIVND (reference sequence). This CDR3 region has 17 residues. V lost 2 bases to trimming and J lost 5 bases; unmatched junction nucleotides: 12. Residents of under 25 US areas, aged roughly 18 to 89 years, made up the participants. Two negative PCRs, clearance, or symptom resolution had been documented for recovered Cohort 3 donors.

The chain recombines TRBV19 with TRBJ1-5; TRBD1 agrees at 7 bases. The sample comprised PBMCs or T cells enriched from blood (not recorded which). This TCR was sampled from a woman aged 55-69 years who had recovered from COVID-19. The CDR3 here is CASSIYPDRVYDQPQHF. DNA of the CDR3: TGTGCCAGTAGTATATATCCCGACAGGGTATACGATCAGCCCCAGCATTTT.